One and the same sample provided the 24 T cell receptor beta chains below, sequenced in a study of neurological immune-mediated disorders. TCRdb reprocessed the 5' RACE reads with MiXCR, giving one entry per CDR3 protein. The table lists roughly 60,000 distinct CDR3 sequences, about 10% of them singletons. Input material: PBMCs. These TCRs come from a man aged 55 to 70 in good health.

This clonotype was detected ten times or more. This chain links TRBV4-3 with TRBJ1-6, with 7 bases that match TRBD1. V lost 4 bases and J lost 3; bases outside the gene matches: 3. The CDR3 spans 15 residues. Germline assignment: CDR1 LGHNA and CDR2 YSLEER. The CDR3 DNA is TGCGCCAGCAGCCGCGGGGACAGCTATAATTCACCCCTCCACTTT. This codes for CASSRGDSYNSPLHF.

In regard to this clonotype: A much larger clonotype is one base distant, so this may be a read error. The chain combines TRBV5-6 with TRBJ2-3; possibly TRBD2 for D (5 bases). In germline, CDR1 is SGHDT, CDR2 YYEEEE. CDR3 length equals 15 residues. This CDR3 reads CTSSSRLRSTDTQYF. CDR3 nucleotide sequence: TGTACCAGCAGCTCCCGACTACGGAGCACAGATACGCAGTATTTT.

There are many counts of this clonotype. The chain has TRBV6-5 and TRBJ1-2, with D uncertain. The length of the CDR3 is 14 residues. Germline V gene lookup returns CDR1 MNHEY and CDR2 SVGAGI. V was cut by 3 bases and J by 5 bases, with 13 bases left in between. Here the CDR3 reads CASSYKWGGYGYTF. The DNA of the CDR3 is TGTGCCAGCAGTTATAAATGGGGAGGGTATGGCTACACCTTC.

There are many counts of this clonotype. CDR3 sequence: CASSLGTGDEKLFF. As DNA, the CDR3 is TGTGCCAGCAGCTTGGGTACTGGGGATGAAAAACTGTTTTTT. The J gene is TRBJ1-4, the V gene TRBV5-6; D is unresolved. This CDR3 has 14 residues. The V end lost 0 bases, the J end lost 6 bases, and 9 bases lay between the germline ends. Germline CDR1 SGHDT, CDR2 YYEEEE.

This clonotype was observed at least ten times. V usage is TRBV7-2 and J usage is TRBJ2-3, with unresolved D. The CDR3 contains 11 residues. V shed 8 bases and J shed 6 bases, with 9 bases lying between them. Germline loops: CDR1 SGHTA, CDR2 FQGNSA. CDR3 residues: CASGPKDTQYF. The CDR3 region has the DNA TGTGCCAGCGGCCCAAAGGATACGCAGTATTTT.

This clonotype was seen repeatedly, ten times or more. The V call is TRBV27, the J call TRBJ1-5; D gene ambiguous. Trimming cost V 2 bases and J 15 bases, with 11 bases left between them. CDR1 MNHEY and CDR2 SMNVEV come from the germline V gene (reference sequence). This CDR3 spans 11 amino acids. The CDR3 nucleotides read TGTGCCAGCAGTTTAGAAAGGCCGGCGCATTTT. Protein product: CASSLERPAHF.

Ten or more counts support this clonotype. The chain joins TRBV29-1 to TRBJ2-2; tentative D call: TRBD2 (6 bases). The ends were cut back, 6 bases at V and 7 bases at J, with 24 bases in the middle. Germline-derived CDR1 and CDR2 are SQVTM and ANQGSEA. There are 16 residues in the CDR3. The CDR3 loop is CSVLRSGGARGGELFF. In nucleotides, the CDR3 is TGCAGCGTCCTTCGATCCGGAGGGGCCCGGGGCGGGGAGCTGTTTTTT.

This clonotype was detected many times. The chain couples TRBV27 to TRBJ1-2, with D hard to call. CDR3 size: 14 residues. Trimming pared 3 bases from V and 5 bases from J, leaving 13 bases between. Looked up from germline, CDR1 is MNHEY and CDR2 is SMNVEV (reference sequence). The CDR3 bases are TGTGCCAGCAGTTTTGGACCGAAATCATATGGCTACACCTTC. Residues: CASSFGPKSYGYTF.

V usage is TRBV5-4 and J usage is TRBJ2-1, with D maybe TRBD2 (7 bases). The ends were cut back, 2 bases at V and 7 bases at J, with 19 bases in the middle. Germline CDR1 is SGHNT and CDR2 is YYREEE (reference sequence). The CDR3 contains 16 residues. CDR3 residues: CASSLGGRAGSNEQFF. Here the CDR3 DNA reads TGTGCCAGCAGCTTAGGGGGGAGGGCCGGTTCGAATGAGCAGTTCTTC.

This clonotype occurred many times. This chain joins TRBV5-1 and TRBJ2-7; D remains unclear. CDR1 is SGHRS, CDR2 YFSETQ, per germline. This CDR3 contains 15 residues. V lost 4 bases, J lost 6 bases, and 20 bases lay in between. In DNA, the CDR3 is TGCGCCAGCAGCCCGTACGCTGGGCAGGTCGGCGAGCAGTACTTC. It is translated as CASSPYAGQVGEQYF.

This clonotype was seen many times. The genes are TRBV28 and TRBJ1-5, with TRBD1 identical over 8 bases. The CDR3 has 15 amino acids. The germline V gene has CDR1 MDHEN and CDR2 SYDVKM. Unmatched junction bases numbered 9, after V lost 5 bases and J lost 6 bases. CDR3 bases: TGTGCCAGCAGTCTCCCCCCAGGGGGCGGTCAGCCCCAGCATTTT. This sequence encodes CASSLPPGGGQPQHF.

The chain combines TRBV20-1 with TRBJ2-3; D possibly corresponds to TRBD1 (5 bases). Per the germline V gene, CDR1 is DFQATT and CDR2 is SNEGSKA (reference sequence). V lost 7 bases to trimming and J lost 2 bases, with 13 bases between them. The CDR3 covers 13 residues. The CDR3 reads CSGGVAYTDTQYF. The CDR3 DNA reads TGCAGTGGGGGCGTGGCCTACACAGATACGCAGTATTTT.

The table lists this clonotype with many counts. The chain combines TRBV5-1 with TRBJ2-5; 8 positions match TRBD1. Germline V gives CDR1 SGHRS, CDR2 YFSETQ. There are 16 residues in the CDR3. The V segment lost 4 bases and the J segment 2 bases; nucleotides outside the gene matches: 10. For the CDR3, the DNA is TGCGCCAGCAGCCCCACCGGGACAGGCGAACAAGAGACCCAGTACTTC. Translated, it gives CASSPTGTGEQETQYF.

This clonotype showed up many times. The chain is built from TRBV20-1 and TRBJ2-7; TRBD1 agrees at 9 bases. The CDR3 length is 13 residues. Germline CDR1 DFQATT, CDR2 SNEGSKA (reference sequence). The J segment lost 4 bases and the V segment lost 6 bases, leaving 7 bases of the junction unmatched. CDR3 loop: CSALDRGSYEQYF. In DNA, the CDR3 is TGCAGTGCGCTCGACAGGGGGTCTTACGAGCAGTACTTC.

This clonotype was detected many times. The rearrangement links TRBV7-9 to TRBJ1-1; D call uncertain. The CDR3 is 15 residues long. The germline CDR1 and CDR2 sequences are SEHNR and FQNEAQ (reference sequence). Deletions cut 4 bases from V and 11 bases from J, with 23 bases between. As DNA, the CDR3 is TGTGCCAGCAGCTCCCCGGGGATGGGCCCGGACGAGGCTTTCTTT. It yields the protein CASSSPGMGPDEAFF. The variable domain in full, with the rest retrieved from reference TRBV7-9 and TRBJ1-1, is DTGVSQNPRHKITKRGQNVTFRCDPISEHNRLYWYRQTLGQGPEFLTYFQNEAQLEKSRLLSDRFSAERPKGSFSTLEIQRTEQGDSAMYLCASSSPGMGPDEAFFGQGTRLTVV.

In this sample, this clonotype turned up many times. V gene TRBV7-2 combines with J gene TRBJ2-1; 8 nucleotides align to TRBD2. Germline V gene lookup returns CDR1 SGHTA and CDR2 FQGNSA. The CDR3 is 17 amino acids. With V trimmed by 1 base and J by 2 bases, 7 bases remained unmatched. For the CDR3, the DNA is TGTGCCAGCAGCTTAGAAGTTGGGCGGGGGGCCTACAATGAGCAGTTCTTC. Protein sequence: CASSLEVGRGAYNEQFF. The full variable domain, with the rest looked up from reference TRBV7-2 and TRBJ2-1, is GAGVSQSPSNKVTEKGKDVELRCDPISGHTALYWYRQSLGQGLEFLIYFQGNSAPDKSGLPSDRFSAERTGGSVSTLTIQRTQQEDSAVYLCASSLEVGRGAYNEQFFGPGTRLTVL.

As concerns this clonotype: Since the CDR3 does not end with the conserved phenylalanine or tryptophan, this likely comes from a read error. V usage is TRBV27 and J usage is TRBJ2-1; a weak D match, TRBD1 (6 bases). V was clipped by 6 bases and J by 5 bases, with 17 bases between them. This CDR3 is 15 amino acids long. Per the germline V gene, CDR1 is MNHEY and CDR2 is SMNVEV (reference sequence). This CDR3 reads CASRSGTMSDNEQFL. CDR3 coding DNA: TGTGCCAGCAGATCCGGGACAATGAGCGACAATGAGCAGTTCCTC.

The V gene is TRBV3-1, the J gene TRBJ1-1; 8 positions match TRBD1. V lost 8 bases to trimming and J lost 4 bases; unmatched junction nucleotides: 6. Germline CDR1 is LGHDT and CDR2 is YNNKEL (reference sequence). This CDR3 region has 13 residues. CDR3 sequence: CASRIQGGTEAFF. CDR3 nucleotides: TGTGCCAGCCGAATACAGGGGGGCACTGAAGCTTTCTTT.

In its sample, this clonotype was seen many times. V usage is TRBV20-1 and J usage is TRBJ1-4; TRBD1 is a possible D gene (6 bases). CDR3 length: 13 amino acids. V was trimmed by 7 bases and J by 3 bases, leaving 12 bases between them. CDR1 and CDR2 (germline): DFQATT, SNEGSKA (reference sequence). CDR3 sequence reads: CSVTGRANEKLFF. CDR3 bases: TGCAGTGTCACAGGGAGGGCTAATGAAAAACTGTTTTTT.

The sample holds many counts of this clonotype. CDR3 amino acids: CASSLTLAGTHEQYF. The CDR3 DNA follows: TGTGCCAGCAGCTTAACACTAGCGGGGACCCACGAGCAGTACTTC. The V and J genes are TRBV7-2 and TRBJ2-7, with TRBD2 identical over 10 bases. V lost 2 bases and J lost 5; bases outside the gene matches: 6. The CDR3 has 15 amino acids. Germline V lookup: CDR1 SGHTA, CDR2 FQGNSA.

This clonotype has a count of ten or more. CDR3 sequence reads: CSASPQGPYEQYF. DNA of the CDR3: TGCAGTGCTAGTCCCCAGGGACCCTACGAGCAGTACTTC. The J gene is TRBJ2-7, the V gene TRBV20-1; D assignment may be TRBD1 or TRBD2 (5 bases each). From germline, CDR1 is DFQATT and CDR2 SNEGSKA (reference sequence). Trimming removed 3 bases at V and 2 bases at J, with 11 bases between. The CDR3 runs to 13 residues.

This clonotype has a count of ten or more. The chain employs TRBV5-1 and TRBJ2-3, with D hard to call. Germline CDR1 and CDR2: SGHRS and YFSETQ. V was pared by 7 bases and J by 1 base, with 10 bases between. The CDR3 is 13 residues long. This CDR3 reads CASYTARTDTQYF. CDR3 in DNA: TGCGCCAGCTACACGGCCCGCACAGATACGCAGTATTTT.

The genes are TRBV7-2 and TRBJ1-2; D uncertain. The CDR3 is 11 amino acids. Germline loops: CDR1 SGHTA, CDR2 FQGNSA. Deletions cut 2 bases from V and 3 bases from J, with 1 base between. DNA of the CDR3: TGTGCCAGCAGCTTACACTATGGCTACACCTTC. The encoded protein is CASSLHYGYTF. Looking up the rest from reference TRBV7-2 and TRBJ1-2 gives the full variable domain: GAGVSQSPSNKVTEKGKDVELRCDPISGHTALYWYRQSLGQGLEFLIYFQGNSAPDKSGLPSDRFSAERTGGSVSTLTIQRTQQEDSAVYLCASSLHYGYTFGSGTRLTVV.

This clonotype was seen repeatedly, ten times or more. The chain carries TRBV20-1 and TRBJ2-6; 7 bases fit TRBD1. CDR1 and CDR2 (germline): DFQATT, SNEGSKA (reference sequence). The CDR3 extends over 20 amino acids. The V segment lost 3 bases and the J segment 0 bases; nucleotides outside the gene matches: 17. DNA for the CDR3: TGCAGTGCTAGTACCACCACTACAGGGGTCTTACTCTCTGGGGCCAACGTCCTGACTTTC. As protein: CSASTTTTGVLLSGANVLTF.